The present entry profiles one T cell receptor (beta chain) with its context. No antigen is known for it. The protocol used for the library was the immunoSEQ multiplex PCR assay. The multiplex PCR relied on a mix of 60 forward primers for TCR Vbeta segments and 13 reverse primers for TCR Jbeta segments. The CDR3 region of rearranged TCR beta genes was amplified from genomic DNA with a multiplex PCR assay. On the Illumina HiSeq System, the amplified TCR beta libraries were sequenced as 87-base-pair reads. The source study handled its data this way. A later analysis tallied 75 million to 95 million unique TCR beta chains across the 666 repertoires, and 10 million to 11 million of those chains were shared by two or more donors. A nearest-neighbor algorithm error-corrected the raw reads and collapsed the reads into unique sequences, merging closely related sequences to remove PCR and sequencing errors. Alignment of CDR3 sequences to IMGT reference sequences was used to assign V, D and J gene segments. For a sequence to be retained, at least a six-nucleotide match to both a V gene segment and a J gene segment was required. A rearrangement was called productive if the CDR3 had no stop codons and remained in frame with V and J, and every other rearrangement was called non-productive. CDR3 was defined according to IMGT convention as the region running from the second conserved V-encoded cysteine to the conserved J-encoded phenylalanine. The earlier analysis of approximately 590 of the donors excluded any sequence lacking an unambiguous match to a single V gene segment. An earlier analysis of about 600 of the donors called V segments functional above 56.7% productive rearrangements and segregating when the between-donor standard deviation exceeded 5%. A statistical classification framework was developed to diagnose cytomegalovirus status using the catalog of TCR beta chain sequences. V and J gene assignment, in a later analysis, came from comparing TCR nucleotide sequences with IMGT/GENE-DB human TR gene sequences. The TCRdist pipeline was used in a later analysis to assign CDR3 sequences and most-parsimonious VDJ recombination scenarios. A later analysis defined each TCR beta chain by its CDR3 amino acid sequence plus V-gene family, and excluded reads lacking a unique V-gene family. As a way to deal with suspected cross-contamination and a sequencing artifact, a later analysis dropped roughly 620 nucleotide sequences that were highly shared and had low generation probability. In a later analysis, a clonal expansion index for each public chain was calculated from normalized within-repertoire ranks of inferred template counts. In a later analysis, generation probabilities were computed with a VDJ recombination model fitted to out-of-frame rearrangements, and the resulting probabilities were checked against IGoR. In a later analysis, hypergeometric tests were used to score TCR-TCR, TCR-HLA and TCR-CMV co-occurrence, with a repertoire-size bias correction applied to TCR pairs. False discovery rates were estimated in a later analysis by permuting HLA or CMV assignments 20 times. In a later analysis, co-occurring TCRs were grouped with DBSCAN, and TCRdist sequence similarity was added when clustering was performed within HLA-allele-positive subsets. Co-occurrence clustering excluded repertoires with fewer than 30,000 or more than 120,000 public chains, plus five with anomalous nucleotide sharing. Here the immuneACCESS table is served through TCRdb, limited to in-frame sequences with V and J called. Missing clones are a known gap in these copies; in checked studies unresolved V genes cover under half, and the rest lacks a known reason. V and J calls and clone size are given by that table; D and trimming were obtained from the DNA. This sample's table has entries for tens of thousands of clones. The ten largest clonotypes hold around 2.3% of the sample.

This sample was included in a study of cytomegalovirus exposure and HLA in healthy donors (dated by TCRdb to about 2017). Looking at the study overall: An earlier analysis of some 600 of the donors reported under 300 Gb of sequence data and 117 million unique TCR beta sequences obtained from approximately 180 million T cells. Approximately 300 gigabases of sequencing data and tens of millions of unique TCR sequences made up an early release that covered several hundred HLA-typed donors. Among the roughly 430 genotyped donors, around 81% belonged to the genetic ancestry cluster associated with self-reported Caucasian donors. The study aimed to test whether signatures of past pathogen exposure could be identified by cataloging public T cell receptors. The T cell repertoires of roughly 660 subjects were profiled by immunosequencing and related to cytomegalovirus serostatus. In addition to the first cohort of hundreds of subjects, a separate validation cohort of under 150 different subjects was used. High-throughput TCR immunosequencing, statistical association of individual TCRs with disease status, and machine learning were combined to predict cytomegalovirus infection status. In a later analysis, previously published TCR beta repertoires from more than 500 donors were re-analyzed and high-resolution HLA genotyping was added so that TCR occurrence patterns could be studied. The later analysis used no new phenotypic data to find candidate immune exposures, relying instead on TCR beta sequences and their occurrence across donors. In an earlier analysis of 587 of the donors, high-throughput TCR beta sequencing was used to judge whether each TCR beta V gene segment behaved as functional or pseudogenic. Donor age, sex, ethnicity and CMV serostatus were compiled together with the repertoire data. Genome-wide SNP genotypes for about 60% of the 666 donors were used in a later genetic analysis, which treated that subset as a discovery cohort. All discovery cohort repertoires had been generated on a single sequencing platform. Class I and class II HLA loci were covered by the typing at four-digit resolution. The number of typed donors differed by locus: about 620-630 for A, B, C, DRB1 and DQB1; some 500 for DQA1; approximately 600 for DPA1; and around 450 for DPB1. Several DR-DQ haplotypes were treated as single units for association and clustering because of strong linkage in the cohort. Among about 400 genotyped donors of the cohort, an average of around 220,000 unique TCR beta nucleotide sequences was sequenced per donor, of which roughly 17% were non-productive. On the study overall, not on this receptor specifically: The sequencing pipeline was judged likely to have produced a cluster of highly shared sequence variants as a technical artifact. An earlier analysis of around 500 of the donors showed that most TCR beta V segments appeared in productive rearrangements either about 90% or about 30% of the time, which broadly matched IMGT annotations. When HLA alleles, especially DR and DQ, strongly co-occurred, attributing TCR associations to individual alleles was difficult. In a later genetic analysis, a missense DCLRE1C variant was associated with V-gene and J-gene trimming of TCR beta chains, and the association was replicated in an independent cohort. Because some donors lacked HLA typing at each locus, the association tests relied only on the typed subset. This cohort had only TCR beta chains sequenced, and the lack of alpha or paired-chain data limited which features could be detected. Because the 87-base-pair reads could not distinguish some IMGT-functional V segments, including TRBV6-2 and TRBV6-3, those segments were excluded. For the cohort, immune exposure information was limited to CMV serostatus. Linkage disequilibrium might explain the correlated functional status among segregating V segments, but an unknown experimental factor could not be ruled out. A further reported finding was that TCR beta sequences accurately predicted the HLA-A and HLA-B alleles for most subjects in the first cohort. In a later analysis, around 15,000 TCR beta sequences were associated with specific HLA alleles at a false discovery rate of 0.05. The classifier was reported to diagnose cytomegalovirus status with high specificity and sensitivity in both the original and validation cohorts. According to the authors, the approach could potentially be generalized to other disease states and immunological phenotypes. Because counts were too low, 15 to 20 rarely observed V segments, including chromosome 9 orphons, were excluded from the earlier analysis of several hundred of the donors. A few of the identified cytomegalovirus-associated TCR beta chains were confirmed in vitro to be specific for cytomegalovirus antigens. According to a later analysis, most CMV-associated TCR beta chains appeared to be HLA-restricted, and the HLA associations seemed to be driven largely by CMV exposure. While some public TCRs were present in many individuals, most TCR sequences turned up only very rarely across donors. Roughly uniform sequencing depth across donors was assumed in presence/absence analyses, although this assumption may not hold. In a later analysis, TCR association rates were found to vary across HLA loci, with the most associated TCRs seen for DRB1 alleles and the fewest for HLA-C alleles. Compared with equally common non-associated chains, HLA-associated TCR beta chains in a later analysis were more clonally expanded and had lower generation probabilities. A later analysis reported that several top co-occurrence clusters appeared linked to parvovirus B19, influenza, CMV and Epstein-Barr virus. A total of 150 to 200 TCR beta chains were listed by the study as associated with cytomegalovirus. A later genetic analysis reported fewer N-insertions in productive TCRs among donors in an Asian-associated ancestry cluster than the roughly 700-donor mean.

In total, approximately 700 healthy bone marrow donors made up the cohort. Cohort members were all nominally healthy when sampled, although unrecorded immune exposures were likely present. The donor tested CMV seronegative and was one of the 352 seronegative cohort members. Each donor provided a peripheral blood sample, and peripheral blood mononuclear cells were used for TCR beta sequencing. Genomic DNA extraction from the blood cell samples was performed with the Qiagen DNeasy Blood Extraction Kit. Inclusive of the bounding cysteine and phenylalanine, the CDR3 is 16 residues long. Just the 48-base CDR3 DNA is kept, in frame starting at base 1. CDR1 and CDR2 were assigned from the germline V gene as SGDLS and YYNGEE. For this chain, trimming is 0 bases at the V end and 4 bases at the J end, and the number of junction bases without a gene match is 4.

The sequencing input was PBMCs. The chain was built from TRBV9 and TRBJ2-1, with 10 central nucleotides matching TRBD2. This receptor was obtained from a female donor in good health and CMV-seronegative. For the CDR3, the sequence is CASSVVPSGGYNEQFF. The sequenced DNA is TGTGCCAGCAGCGTAGTACCTAGCGGGGGTTACAATGAGCAGTTCTTC.